This T cell receptor (beta chain) was sequenced during a study of blood T cell repertoires in COVID-19. Study context: Spain, Italy and the United States supplied samples that represented acute and convalescent COVID-19. PBMCs, B-cell-depleted T cells, or T cells were the source of the cDNA or gDNA that made up the material.

Per the study methods: Amplification from reference gene primers served as the basis for estimated nucleated cell counts. The assay was immunoSEQ multiplex PCR, and TCRdb's table has in-frame clones only and misses some. V and J calls and clone size follow that table, whereas D and trimming were derived from the DNA. The sample shows roughly 100,000 clones, approximately 86% of them seen only once. The V and J ends lost 1 base and 2 bases, in that order; junction bases with no gene match: 4. The length of the CDR3 is 16 residues. CDR1 and CDR2 (germline): MGHRA, YSYEKL. The Seattle patients joined while their infection was active and were tracked longitudinally afterward.

V is TRBV4-1 and J is TRBJ2-1; 8 positions agree with TRBD2. The TCR comes from a woman between 45 and 60 years old with COVID-19, enrolled during active disease. The sequencing input was peripheral blood. The CDR3 spells CASSQALGGAYNEQFF. The CDR3 DNA sequence: TGCGCCAGCAGCCAAGCCCTCGGGGGGGCCTACAATGAGCAGTTCTTC.